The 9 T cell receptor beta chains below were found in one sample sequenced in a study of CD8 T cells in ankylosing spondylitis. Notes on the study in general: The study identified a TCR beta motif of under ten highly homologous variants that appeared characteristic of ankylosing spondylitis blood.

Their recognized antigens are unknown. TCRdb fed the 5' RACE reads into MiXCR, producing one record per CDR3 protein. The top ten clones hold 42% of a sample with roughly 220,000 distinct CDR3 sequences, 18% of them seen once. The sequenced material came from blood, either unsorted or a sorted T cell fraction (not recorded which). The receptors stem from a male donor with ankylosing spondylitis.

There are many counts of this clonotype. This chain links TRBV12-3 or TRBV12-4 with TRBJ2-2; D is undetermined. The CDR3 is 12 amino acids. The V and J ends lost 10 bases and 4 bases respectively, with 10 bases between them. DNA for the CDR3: TGTGCCATCGGGCTGGGCACCGGGGAGCTGTTTTTT. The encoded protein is CAIGLGTGELFF.

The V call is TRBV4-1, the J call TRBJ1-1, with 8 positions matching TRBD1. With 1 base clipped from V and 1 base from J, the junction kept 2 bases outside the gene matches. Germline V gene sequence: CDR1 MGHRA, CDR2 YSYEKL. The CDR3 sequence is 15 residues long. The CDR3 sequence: CASSQGDRGNTEAFF. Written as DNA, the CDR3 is TGCGCCAGCAGCCAAGGTGACAGGGGGAACACTGAAGCTTTCTTT.

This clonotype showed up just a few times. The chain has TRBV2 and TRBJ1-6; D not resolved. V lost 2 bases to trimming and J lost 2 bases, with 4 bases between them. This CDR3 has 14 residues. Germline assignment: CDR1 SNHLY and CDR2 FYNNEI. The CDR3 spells CASSEHAYNSPLHF. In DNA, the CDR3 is TGTGCCAGCAGTGAACATGCCTATAATTCACCCCTCCACTTT.

CDR3 residues: CASSLGYGVPNEQFF. The CDR3 DNA reads as TGTGCCAGCAGTTTAGGTTACGGGGTACCCAATGAGCAGTTCTTC. The chain is built from TRBV12-3 or TRBV12-4 and TRBJ2-1, with a tentative D call TRBD2 (5 bases). V lost 1 base and J 6 bases, leaving 13 bases between the germline ends. CDR3 length equals 15 residues.

The CDR3 here is CASSRSSGGPSYEQYF. The CDR3, as DNA: TGTGCCAGCAGCCGATCTAGCGGGGGACCTTCCTACGAGCAGTACTTC. The gene calls are TRBV11-2 and TRBJ2-7; TRBD2 aligns across 10 bases. After removal of 5 bases from V and 1 base from J, the junction contained 8 bases not matched to a gene. This CDR3 is built from 16 residues. Germline values: CDR1 SGHAT, CDR2 FQNNGV.

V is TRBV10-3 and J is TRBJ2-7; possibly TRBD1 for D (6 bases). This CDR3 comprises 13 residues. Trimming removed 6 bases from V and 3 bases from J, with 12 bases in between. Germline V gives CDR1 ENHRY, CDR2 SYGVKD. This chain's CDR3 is CAIRRQDHYEQYF. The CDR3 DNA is TGTGCCATCAGACGACAGGATCACTACGAGCAGTACTTC.

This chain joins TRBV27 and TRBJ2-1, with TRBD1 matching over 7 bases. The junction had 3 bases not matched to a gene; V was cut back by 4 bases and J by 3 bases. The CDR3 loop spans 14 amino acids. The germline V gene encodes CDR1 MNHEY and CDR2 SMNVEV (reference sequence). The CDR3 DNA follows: TGTGCCAGCAGTTGGACAGGTAGCTACAATGAGCAGTTCTTC. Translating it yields CASSWTGSYNEQFF.

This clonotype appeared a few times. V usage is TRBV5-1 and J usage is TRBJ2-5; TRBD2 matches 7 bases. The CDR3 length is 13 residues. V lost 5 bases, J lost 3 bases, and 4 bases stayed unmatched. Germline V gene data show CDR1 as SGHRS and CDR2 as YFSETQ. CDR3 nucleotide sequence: TGCGCCAGCAGACCCACTAGCGAAGAGACCCAGTACTTC. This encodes CASRPTSEETQYF.

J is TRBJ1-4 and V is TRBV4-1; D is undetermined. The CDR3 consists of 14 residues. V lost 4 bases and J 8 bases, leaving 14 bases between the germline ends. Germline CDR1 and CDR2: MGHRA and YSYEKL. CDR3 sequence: CASSLGARGEKLFF. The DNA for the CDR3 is TGCGCCAGCAGCCTAGGAGCCCGAGGCGAAAAACTGTTTTTT.